This T cell receptor (beta chain) originates from a study of blood T cell repertoires in COVID-19. CDR1 SGHRS and CDR2 YFSETQ come from the germline V gene. V trimming: 0 bases; J trimming: 7 bases; junction bases outside the gene matches: 5. This CDR3 region has 14 residues. Some clones are missing from TCRdb's copy, which holds only in-frame ones; the method was immunoSEQ multiplex PCR. The sample has around 130,000 clones, about nine tenths seen once. This chain links TRBV5-1 with TRBJ2-7; 9 bases align to TRBD1. Sequences were obtained from peripheral blood. This TCR came from a human donor with COVID-19, enrolled during active disease. The donor label of this sample is uncertain. The CDR3 protein is CASSLVGTGREQYF. The CDR3 DNA reads as TGCGCCAGCAGCTTGGTAGGGACAGGGCGGGAGCAGTACTTC.